The clone carrying this T cell receptor (beta chain) was recorded a few times. The data are from a study of PD-L1 blockade in urothelial cancer. Overall study: Analysis of the blood was performed 3 weeks (second dose) and 6 weeks after treatment start.

Produced via immunoSEQ multiplex PCR; TCRdb's table is partial and in-frame only. The sample comprises under 95,000 clones, roughly 89% of which are singletons, and approximately 2.1% rests with the top ten. The sample's time point: pretreatment peripheral blood. Germline lookup yields CDR1 MNHEY and CDR2 SVGAGI. The CDR3 runs to 15 residues. V lost 9 bases and J lost 0; bases outside the gene matches: 5. The sample consisted of PBMCs, taken around atezolizumab (anti-PD-L1) treatment. This sequence was found in a man aged 55-75 years with urothelial cancer. The chain employs TRBV6-5 and TRBJ1-5, with 10 nucleotides matching TRBD1. The CDR3 nucleotides read TGTGCCAGAAAGACAGGGGGCGATAGCAATCAGCCCCAGCATTTT. Amino acids: CARKTGGDSNQPQHF.